This TCR beta chain was captured in a study of regulatory T cells in long-lasting Graves disease (dated by TCRdb to the early 2020s). For context, the study as a whole: Patients with newly diagnosed Graves' disease had been on antithyroid drugs for under 3 months. Peripheral blood TCR sequencing and RNA sequencing compared persistent Graves' disease patients with newly diagnosed Graves' disease patients. The study took place in China and was registered as a clinical trial. A total of around 35 samples underwent TCR sequencing, from roughly 13 patients with persistent Graves' disease and 20 patients with newly diagnosed Graves' disease. Overall study results and their limits: Persistent disease showed preferential use of TRBV28, TRBJ1-2 and TRBJ2-5, whereas newly diagnosed disease favored TRBV20-1 and TRBJ2-1. Persistent Graves' disease patients showed lower TCR Shannon entropy and fewer highly expanded clones than newly diagnosed patients, suggesting clonal expansion. Only the TCR beta chain was sequenced and analyzed. Persistent patients shared more public clonotypes among themselves (around 3,000) than newly diagnosed patients did (about 900). Only peripheral blood was studied, because thyroid tissue, the primary lesion, was inaccessible. As a limitation, the authors acknowledged that the small sample size may reduce accuracy.

Receptor libraries were prepared by multiplex PCR. Sequencing used an Illumina HiSeq 4000. CDR3 regions were amplified by Arm-PCR with iRepertoire HTBI primers to construct TCR beta libraries. PCR products were gel purified before sequencing. Concerning the study's data processing: Gene usage analysis of CDR3 amino acid clonotypes relied on the approximately 60 TRBV and 15 or so TRBJ segments identified across samples. COPE and FqMerger were used to merge the filtered high-quality paired reads into contigs. BLAST was used to align contigs to the IMGT TRBV, TRBD and TRBJ reference genes, and CDR3 was defined following IMGT. Any clonotype with a frequency above 0.1% was classified as a highly expanded clone. Repertoire diversity was measured by Shannon entropy, and V-J evenness by the Gini coefficient. Clonotypes shared by more than one individual were considered public. TCRdb took the public reads, trimmed them with fastp at Q25, ran MiXCR for clone calling and kept in-frame beta chains. One record per CDR3 amino acid sequence lists the most common genes and DNA. What appears here as the V and J calls and clone size reflects TCRdb's work, not the paper's. The table for this sample lists hundreds of thousands of distinct CDR3 sequences; about 16% of them were counted only once. The ten largest account for 20% to 25% of the sample.

This clonotype was seen many times. Its antigen specificity is not known. No clone much larger than this one lies a single base away; base qualities are absent. The CDR3 contains 14 residues, cysteine and phenylalanine counted. Only the CDR3 DNA stays, 42 bases, in frame from base 1. V is clipped by 5 bases and J by 6 bases, and the sequence between their germline boundaries is 14 bases long. Per the germline V gene, LGHNT is the CDR1 and FRNRAP is the CDR2. What the time point label conveys for this sample: newly diagnosed GD, antithyroid drugs for less than 3 months. RNA was extracted from PBMCs in TRIzol for both TCR sequencing and RNA sequencing. The diagnosis of Graves' disease was made according to American Thyroid Association guidelines. Patients were recruited from an endocrinology department in Xi'an, China. From each patient, 8 to 10 milliliters of peripheral blood was collected into an EDTA anticoagulant tube. Ficoll Paque Plus density gradient separation was used to isolate PBMCs, and no further T cell sorting was done. An Agilent 2100 Bioanalyzer and agarose gel were used to check RNA quality, and a NanoDrop 2000 was used to measure RNA concentration.

Sample: peripheral blood mononuclear cells (PBMCs), taken at new diagnosis, from a patient treated with antithyroid drugs. The chain joins TRBV12-5 to TRBJ2-1; the D gene is perhaps TRBD1, on 6 matching bases. This sequence was found in a female donor with Graves disease. The DNA sequence follows: TGTGCTAGTGGTCTCTCAGCAGGGGTCAATGAGCAGTTCTTC. Translated, it gives CASGLSAGVNEQFF.